The rows below give T cell receptor beta chains drawn from one sample of a study of T cell repertoires in cytomegalovirus infection. MiXCR, applied by TCRdb to the reads, yields one record per CDR3 protein. The sample lists 250,000 or so distinct CDR3 sequences, about 17% occurring once. Sequences were obtained from CD8+ T cells from PBMCs. The source is a human donor in good health (CMV status not recorded). Some clones in this sample may be carry-over from other donors' samples. Both conserved end residues are part of each CDR3. Fields, in order: J gene, CDR3 length, V gene, D gene, CDR3 protein. A D gene is named only where the DNA matches it firmly.

>TRBJ2-7|12|TRBV15|.
CATSSTGHEQYF
>TRBJ2-2|14|TRBV6-1|.
CASSDVWLTGELFF
>TRBJ2-7|14|TRBV6-1|.
CASSDGQLPYEQYF
>TRBJ2-1|14|TRBV5-5|.
CASSLLGPWNEQFF
>TRBJ1-6|14|TRBV6-4|.
CASSDGRENSPLHF
>TRBJ2-7|17|TRBV18|TRBD1
CASSPAIDRGSTYEQYF
>TRBJ1-6|17|TRBV4-1|.
CASSQEVSSSYNSPLHF
>TRBJ2-3|19|TRBV7-8|TRBD1
CASSSITGTGRVLTDTQYF
>TRBJ2-3|13|TRBV7-9|TRBD1
CASGDRVADTQYF
>TRBJ2-3|14|TRBV28|.
CASSIQDYTDTQYF
>TRBJ2-7|15|TRBV13|TRBD1
CASSEGGAGPYEQYF
>TRBJ1-4|16|TRBV7-6|TRBD1
CASSLQPDRVGEKLFF
>TRBJ2-3|14|TRBV7-8|.
CASSLSGSTDTQYF
>TRBJ1-2|16|TRBV20-1|.
CSASEPPTVARDGYTF
>TRBJ1-1|14|TRBV4-1|.
CASSQVYLNTEAFF
>TRBJ2-3|17|TRBV7-2|TRBD2
CASSSILAGGPGDTQYF
>TRBJ1-2|12|TRBV6-2/TRBV6-3|.
CASSGSFYGYTF
>TRBJ2-1|16|TRBV29-1|TRBD2
CSVEDRWQGRVDEQFF
>TRBJ2-6|16|TRBV19|.
CASSLQGATGANVLTF
>TRBJ1-1|10|TRBV29-1|.
CSVEDLEAFF
>TRBJ1-1|13|TRBV9|.
CASRAKQGGEAFF
>TRBJ2-1|16|TRBV7-8|TRBD2
CASSFLLAGGRDEQFF
>TRBJ2-1|13|TRBV5-8|.
CASSLWVLNEQFF
>TRBJ2-4|15|TRBV2|.
CASRGQFLAKNIQYF
>TRBJ1-2|14|TRBV7-9|.
CASSSGGSNYGYTF
>TRBJ2-7|14|TRBV12-3/TRBV12-4|.
CASSPGSGPYEQYF
>TRBJ2-3|16|TRBV12-3/TRBV12-4|.
CASSLALGGHGDTQYF
>TRBJ2-1|14|TRBV13|TRBD1
CASSRDRGRNEQFF
>TRBJ2-7|13|TRBV2|TRBD1
CASRGDRTYEQYF
>TRBJ2-7|13|TRBV5-1|TRBD2
CASSEGLAYEQYF
>TRBJ1-4|13|TRBV4-1|.
CASSQGDDEKLFF
>TRBJ2-1|15|TRBV12-3/TRBV12-4|TRBD1
CASSHPGQRYNEQFF
>TRBJ1-2|15|TRBV7-8|.
CASSSQSAENYGYTF
>TRBJ2-3|14|TRBV5-1|.
CASSWAGSTDTQYF
>TRBJ2-7|15|TRBV5-8|.
CASSRSEFPSYEQYF
>TRBJ1-1|15|TRBV2|.
CASSVGGPAFTEAFF
>TRBJ1-5|15|TRBV2|TRBD1
CASTQTGGLDQPQHF
>TRBJ1-2|18|TRBV7-6|.
CASSSHQAGAGPNYGYTF
>TRBJ2-3|21|TRBV28|TRBD2
CASSFASSSGGAVADTDTQYF
>TRBJ2-5|15|TRBV14|TRBD1
CASSQRQGASETQYF
>TRBJ2-2|16|TRBV7-2|.
CASSLNVRLKAGELFF
>TRBJ1-2|14|TRBV10-3|TRBD1
CAISGRTGDYGYTF
>TRBJ2-5|17|TRBV7-9|TRBD2
CASSPRLAGGLQETQYF
>TRBJ1-4|18|TRBV7-8|TRBD1
CASSPSTGVRTWAEKLFF
>TRBJ2-1|16|TRBV20-1|TRBD2
CSADGTSGGPYNEQFF
>TRBJ1-1|15|TRBV29-1|.
CSAFRELKGNTEAFF
>TRBJ2-5|14|TRBV7-6|TRBD1
CASSQTGAEETQYF
>TRBJ2-7|14|TRBV5-1|.
CASSPGEKVHEQYF
>TRBJ2-7|15|TRBV7-8|.
CASTPAGPRAYEQYF
>TRBJ1-2|14|TRBV5-1|.
CASSQLLGSSGYTF
>TRBJ1-1|11|TRBV20-1|.
CSAPWGPEAFF
>TRBJ2-5|13|TRBV10-3|.
CAIRVADQETQYF
>TRBJ1-2|13|TRBV7-8|.
CASSPNEFYGYTF
>TRBJ2-5|13|TRBV7-8|TRBD2
CASSLRGGETQYF
>TRBJ2-5|15|TRBV9|.
CASSVNGGPQETQYF
>TRBJ1-2|13|TRBV5-4|.
CASNSDRIYGYTF
>TRBJ2-7|15|TRBV18|.
CASSPVDARAYEQYF